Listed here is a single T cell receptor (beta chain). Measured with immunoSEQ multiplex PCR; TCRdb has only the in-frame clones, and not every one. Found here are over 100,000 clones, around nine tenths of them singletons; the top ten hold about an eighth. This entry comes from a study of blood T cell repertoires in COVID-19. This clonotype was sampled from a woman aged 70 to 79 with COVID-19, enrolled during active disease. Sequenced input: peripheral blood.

Here the CDR3 reads CASSEGTGFGGELFF. CDR3 bases: TGTGCCAGCAGTGAAGGGACGGGATTCGGCGGGGAGCTGTTTTTT. This chain links TRBV2 with TRBJ2-2; tentatively, D is TRBD2 (5 bases). The CDR3 is made up of 15 amino acids. Trimming left V 1 base short and J 7 bases short, with 13 bases between. Germline CDR1 reads SNHLY; CDR2 reads FYNNEI.